The 31 T cell receptor beta chains below were found in one sample sequenced in a study of shared clonotypes between healthy human individuals. The method was immunoSEQ multiplex PCR; TCRdb's version includes in-frame clones alone and lacks a portion of them. The sample shows a few hundred thousand clones, around 87% of them seen only once. Material: memory CD8+ T cells sorted from blood. Subset defined: CD45RO+ cells pooled with CCR7-negative TemRA cells. These receptors all come from a man between 18 and 35 years old in good health.

The chain carries TRBV4-1 and TRBJ2-1; 10 nucleotides align to TRBD1. J lost 7 bases, V lost 3 bases, and 9 bases had no gene match. Germline CDR1 is MGHRA and CDR2 is YSYEKL. The CDR3 is made up of 16 amino acids. The CDR3 region has the DNA TGCGCCAGCAGCCACGGGACCGGGACAGGGGTAAATGAGCAGTTCTTC. The encoded protein is CASSHGTGTGVNEQFF.

The chain employs TRBV11-2 and TRBJ2-2; 13 bases match TRBD2. This CDR3 spans 19 amino acids. Trimming removed 1 base from V and 6 bases from J; junction bases left unmatched: 11. Germline V CDR1 and CDR2: SGHAT, FQNNGV. The CDR3 nucleotides read TGTGCCAGCAGCTTAGGGACGCCCGGGACTAGCGGGGTGGCCGGGGAGCTGTTTTTT. This codes for CASSLGTPGTSGVAGELFF. Supplemented by reference TRBV11-2 and TRBJ2-2, the full variable domain reads EAGVAQSPRYKIIEKRQSVAFWCNPISGHATLYWYQQILGQGPKLLIQFQNNGVVDDSQLPKDRFSAERLKGVDSTLKIQPAKLEDSAVYLCASSLGTPGTSGVAGELFFGEGSRLTVL.

The CDR3 reads CASSSPGVSFNQPQHF. The CDR3 nucleotides are TGTGCCAGCAGTTCCCCCGGGGTGAGCTTCAATCAGCCCCAGCATTTT. The chain carries TRBV28 and TRBJ1-5; D not resolved. The CDR3 extends over 16 amino acids. Trimming took 4 bases from V and 3 from J, leaving 16 bases between them. CDR1 is MDHEN and CDR2 is SYDVKM in the germline V gene.

The sample holds one count of this clone. A read error is the likely source, as a far larger clone sits one nucleotide away. The chain links TRBV10-1 to TRBJ2-7, with TRBD2 matching 7 bases. The CDR3 totals 14 residues. The germline V gene encodes CDR1 WNHNN and CDR2 SYGVQD (reference sequence). This CDR3 reads CASSNGRSSHEQYF. CDR3 in DNA: TGCGCCAGCAGCAACGGGAGGAGCTCCCACGAGCAGTACTTC.

This chain connects TRBV9 to TRBJ2-2; 7 positions match TRBD1. Germline CDR1 SGDLS, CDR2 YYNGEE. The CDR3 is made up of 17 amino acids. V dropped 4 bases and J dropped 2; count of bases not matched to a gene: 11. CDR3 coding DNA: TGTGCCAGCAGCACTCCAACCGGGACAGCTAACACCGGGGAGCTGTTTTTT. It is translated as CASSTPTGTANTGELFF.

The V call is TRBV14, the J call TRBJ1-1; D not certain. V lost 0 bases to trimming and J lost 1 base, with 27 bases between them. Germline-derived CDR1 and CDR2 are SGHDN and FVKESK. This CDR3 contains 21 residues. CDR3 nucleotide sequence: TGTGCCAGCAGCCAAGATTTCTCCCCGGGTAGGAAGGGCTCCTCGAACACTGAAGCTTTCTTT. Amino acids: CASSQDFSPGRKGSSNTEAFF.

This CDR3 is CASSPHSGRKGSGNTIYF. The CDR3 region has the DNA TGCGCCAGCAGCCCTCATTCGGGGAGAAAGGGATCTGGAAACACCATATATTTT. The V and J genes are TRBV4-1 and TRBJ1-3; D unresolved. Trimming stripped 4 bases from V and 1 base from J, with 20 bases between. From germline, CDR1 is MGHRA and CDR2 YSYEKL. The CDR3 extends over 18 amino acids.

The rearrangement uses TRBV7-9 and TRBJ2-3; D is unresolved. Germline-derived CDR1 and CDR2 are SEHNR and FQNEAQ (reference sequence). The CDR3 has 15 amino acids. Trimming left V 5 bases short and J 0 bases short, with 12 bases between. DNA of the CDR3: TGTGCCAGCAGCCCAGTGGGGTCTAGCACAGATACGCAGTATTTT. It yields the protein CASSPVGSSTDTQYF.

V and J are TRBV27 and TRBJ2-7, with D hard to call. V was trimmed by 6 bases and J by 4 bases, leaving 7 bases between them. This CDR3 region has 11 residues. Per the germline V gene, CDR1 is MNHEY and CDR2 is SMNVEV (reference sequence). The CDR3 DNA follows: TGTGCCAGCAGCGACGGGTACGAGCAGTACTTC. Residues: CASSDGYEQYF.

This chain links TRBV5-8 with TRBJ1-1; D not certain. Germline assignment: CDR1 SGHTS and CDR2 YDEGEE. Trimming removed 2 bases from V and 4 bases from J, with 9 bases in between. The length of the CDR3 is 13 residues. In nucleotides, the CDR3 is TGTGCCAGCAGCTTCAGGACGGTCACTGAAGCTTTCTTT. Protein: CASSFRTVTEAFF.

V is TRBV5-1 and J is TRBJ2-7; 8 nucleotides line up with TRBD1. The length of the CDR3 is 13 residues. V was clipped by 1 base and J by 6 bases; unmatched bases: 3. Germline lookup yields CDR1 SGHRS and CDR2 YFSETQ. DNA of the CDR3: TGCGCCAGCAGCTTGCCGACAGGGGCCGAGCAGTACTTC. Protein product: CASSLPTGAEQYF.

This chain connects TRBV2 to TRBJ2-2; 8 bases align to TRBD1. There are 16 residues in the CDR3. V gave up 6 bases and J gave up 3 bases; unmatched junction bases: 9. The germline V gene has CDR1 SNHLY and CDR2 FYNNEI. The CDR3 DNA reads as TGTGCCAGCAGAAATGGAGGGACAGGACACACCGGGGAGCTGTTTTTT. Translation gives CASRNGGTGHTGELFF.

This clone came up a few times. The genes are TRBV20-1 and TRBJ2-1, with D uncertain. The length of the CDR3 is 11 residues. Trimming stripped 5 bases from V and 6 bases from J, with 8 bases between. Germline values: CDR1 DFQATT, CDR2 SNEGSKA (reference sequence). This CDR3 reads CSAQLINEQFF. The CDR3, as DNA: TGCAGTGCTCAACTCATCAATGAGCAGTTCTTC.

The chain links TRBV18 to TRBJ1-4; 9 bases match TRBD1. V gave up 2 bases and J gave up 5 bases; unmatched junction bases: 6. Germline V gives CDR1 KGHSH, CDR2 LQKENI. The CDR3 totals 16 residues. For the CDR3, the DNA is TGTGCCAGCTCACCAGGGACAGGGCTCCAAAATGAAAAACTGTTTTTT. Encoded protein: CASSPGTGLQNEKLFF.

This clone came up once. The chain uses TRBV18 and TRBJ2-7; the D gene is possibly TRBD1 (8 bases). Germline values: CDR1 KGHSH, CDR2 LQKENI. This CDR3 is built from 15 residues. V was cut by 0 bases and J by 5 bases, with 14 bases left in between. The CDR3 nucleotides are TGTGCCAGCTCACCACCAGCGGGGACAGGCAACGAGCAGTACTTC. Its protein product is CASSPPAGTGNEQYF.

A single count supports this clone. The chain recombines TRBV7-9 with TRBJ2-3, with TRBD1 matching over 7 bases. The CDR3 has 15 residues. The J segment lost 2 bases and the V segment lost 5 bases, leaving 7 bases of the junction unmatched. Germline assignment: CDR1 SEHNR and CDR2 FQNEAQ (reference sequence). The CDR3 reads CASSPTGINTDTQYF. The CDR3 bases are TGTGCCAGCAGCCCGACAGGGATTAACACAGATACGCAGTATTTT. The full variable domain, with the rest looked up from reference TRBV7-9 and TRBJ2-3, is DTGVSQNPRHKITKRGQNVTFRCDPISEHNRLYWYRQTLGQGPEFLTYFQNEAQLEKSRLLSDRFSAERPKGSFSTLEIQRTEQGDSAMYLCASSPTGINTDTQYFGPGTRLTVL.

The chain has TRBV10-3 and TRBJ2-3; 9 positions agree with TRBD2. J was trimmed by 0 bases and V by 4 bases; bases with no gene match: 11. The CDR3 is made up of 18 amino acids. Germline V gives CDR1 ENHRY, CDR2 SYGVKD. CDR3 protein: CAISGPNPTSGSTDTQYF. The CDR3 DNA follows: TGTGCCATCAGTGGACCCAACCCGACTAGCGGAAGCACAGATACGCAGTATTTT.

For the CDR3, the DNA is TGCAGCGTTGTTGAATTCGGTATGAACACTGAAGCTTTCTTT. Translated, it gives CSVVEFGMNTEAFF. The V and J genes are TRBV29-1 and TRBJ1-1; D call uncertain. The germline CDR1 and CDR2 sequences are SQVTM and ANQGSEA. This CDR3 has 14 amino acids. Trimming removed 4 bases from V and 0 bases from J, with 12 bases in between.

Written as DNA, the CDR3 is TGTGCCAGCAGCTACTCCGGGACTCCCTACAATGAGCAGTTCTTC. Translation gives CASSYSGTPYNEQFF. This chain connects TRBV5-6 to TRBJ2-1; a possible D gene is TRBD2 (6 bases). Germline assignment: CDR1 SGHDT and CDR2 YYEEEE. Trimming removed 3 bases from V and 2 bases from J, with 12 bases in between. There are 15 residues in the CDR3.

The gene calls are TRBV6-5 and TRBJ2-7, with D perhaps matching TRBD1 or TRBD2 (7 bases each). The CDR3 has 15 residues. V was cut by 2 bases and J by 4 bases, with 15 bases left in between. Per germline, CDR1 MNHEY and CDR2 SVGAGI. This CDR3 is CASSYVAGGEYEQYF. DNA of the CDR3: TGTGCCAGCAGTTACGTGGCAGGGGGGGAGTACGAGCAGTACTTC.

This chain uses TRBV7-9 with TRBJ2-7, with 7 bases identical to TRBD2. V gave up 1 base and J gave up 3 bases; unmatched junction bases: 9. Germline loops: CDR1 SEHNR, CDR2 FQNEAQ (reference sequence). This CDR3 region has 16 residues. The chain's CDR3 is CASSLEVARTSYEQYF. The CDR3 nucleotides are TGTGCCAGCAGCTTAGAGGTCGCACGGACTAGCTACGAGCAGTACTTC.

The rearrangement links TRBV7-8 to TRBJ2-7; D may be TRBD2 (7 bases). This CDR3 has 15 amino acids. The germline V and J ends were trimmed by 1 base and 4 bases, with 14 bases remaining between them. CDR1 SGHVS and CDR2 FQNEAQ come from the germline V gene. The CDR3 is CASSLGPEGGYEQYF. As DNA, the CDR3 is TGTGCCAGCAGCTTAGGCCCTGAGGGGGGGTACGAGCAGTACTTC.

The rearrangement links TRBV2 to TRBJ2-7, with D unresolved. Germline CDR1 is SNHLY and CDR2 is FYNNEI. Trimming took off 2 bases at V and 0 bases at J, with 5 bases between the two ends. CDR3 length: 13 amino acids. The CDR3 loop is CASSEIYSYEQYF. CDR3 DNA: TGTGCCAGCAGTGAAATCTACTCCTACGAGCAGTACTTC.

This chain connects TRBV10-1 to TRBJ2-2; D unresolved. Germline-derived CDR1 and CDR2 are WNHNN and SYGVQD (reference sequence). The CDR3 has 14 amino acids. Trimming took off 0 bases at V and 5 bases at J, with 7 bases between the two ends. The CDR3 sequence is CASSESGWTGELFF. The CDR3 coding sequence is TGCGCCAGCAGTGAGTCAGGGTGGACCGGGGAGCTGTTTTTT.

This CDR3 reads CASSPTSGGPSTDTQYF. In DNA, the CDR3 is TGTGCCAGCTCACCCACTAGCGGGGGCCCTAGCACAGATACGCAGTATTTT. This rearrangement joins TRBV18 to TRBJ2-3; 11 nucleotides match TRBD2. Germline V gene data show CDR1 as KGHSH and CDR2 as LQKENI. Trimming cost V 3 bases and J 0 bases; bases outside gene matches: 5. The CDR3 contains 17 residues.

The chain carries TRBV4-3 and TRBJ2-3, with 12 positions matching TRBD1. From germline, CDR1 is LGHNA and CDR2 YSLEER. J lost 4 bases, V lost 4 bases, and 3 bases had no gene match. CDR3 length: 15 residues. Written as DNA, the CDR3 is TGCGCCAGCAGCCTCGGGACAGGGGGCGCAGATACGCAGTATTTT. Protein: CASSLGTGGADTQYF.

Comment on this clone: At one end the junction does not follow the germline gene, possibly because of a read error. The chain joins TRBV7-7 to TRBJ2-7, with D unresolved. The germline gives CDR1 SSHAT, CDR2 FNYEAQ (reference sequence). The CDR3 is 13 amino acids. The CDR3 nucleotides are TGTGCTAGCAGCCCCTTTCCGGGCTACGAGCAGTACTTC. Its translation: CASSPFPGYEQYF.

This clone has a single count. V usage is TRBV5-1 and J usage is TRBJ1-2; D is unresolved. The length of the CDR3 is 14 residues. V was pared by 2 bases and J by 7 bases, with 15 bases between. The germline gives CDR1 SGHRS, CDR2 YFSETQ. For the CDR3, the DNA is TGCGCCAGCAGCTTTCCCTTTCCTCCCCTTGGCTACACCTTC. Its translation: CASSFPFPPLGYTF.

V and J are TRBV6-6 and TRBJ1-4; D is perhaps TRBD1 (5 bases). Trimming pared 8 bases from V and 9 bases from J, leaving 16 bases between. Per germline, CDR1 MNHNY and CDR2 SVGAGI (reference sequence). CDR3 length: 13 residues. Here the CDR3 DNA reads TGTGCCAGCGCGGGGCCCCGAGGTCAAAAACTGTTTTTT. Translated: CASAGPRGQKLFF.

The chain has TRBV4-3 and TRBJ2-3, with D maybe TRBD1 (6 bases). Per the germline V gene, CDR1 is LGHNA and CDR2 is YSLEER. The CDR3 is made up of 17 amino acids. Trimming pared 4 bases from V and 3 bases from J, leaving 20 bases between. The DNA for the CDR3 is TGCGCCAGCAGCCCCCGGACCTCCTACCAGGGGACAGATACGCAGTATTTT. It yields the protein CASSPRTSYQGTDTQYF.

This sequence joins TRBV13 and TRBJ2-7, with 8 bases matching TRBD1. The germline V gene has CDR1 PRHDT and CDR2 FYEKMQ (reference sequence). CDR3 length equals 14 residues. Trimming removed 4 bases from V and 3 bases from J; junction bases left unmatched: 5. The CDR3 DNA reads as TGTGCCAGCAGCTCGGGACAGGTGATCTACGAGCAGTACTTC. Translated, it gives CASSSGQVIYEQYF. Full variable domain (remainder filled in from reference TRBV13 and TRBJ2-7): AAGVIQSPRHLIKEKRETATLKCYPIPRHDTVYWYQQGPGQDPQFLISFYEKMQSDKGSIPDRFSAQQFSDYHSELNMSSLELGDSALYFCASSSGQVIYEQYFGPGTRLTVT.